The clone carrying this T cell receptor beta chain was detected only once. Germline CDR1 reads SGHRS; CDR2 reads YFSETQ. The CDR3 totals 18 residues. V shed 4 bases and J 4 bases; nucleotides not matched to a gene: 9. In the source study's methods: Reference gene primer amplification yielded estimated nucleated cell counts. Profiled with immunoSEQ multiplex PCR; TCRdb holds only in-frame clones, not every one. The D gene and trimming were derived from the DNA, and the V and J assignments and clone size from that table. The sample lists 75,000 to 95,000 clones, roughly 80% seen once, with 9.5% to 15% in the top ten. The data belong to a study of blood T cell repertoires in COVID-19. Study background: Specimens from acute and convalescent COVID-19 originated in the United States, Italy and Spain.

The rearrangement joins TRBV5-1 to TRBJ2-6; 12 bases align to TRBD2. Sequenced input: peripheral blood. The clonotype originates from a woman aged 35 to 49 with active or convalescent COVID-19. Here the CDR3 reads CASSPTSGSSGGANVLTF. In nucleotides, the CDR3 is TGCGCCAGCAGCCCGACTAGCGGGAGTTCGGGGGGGGCCAACGTCCTGACTTTC.